The T cell receptor beta chain described here comes from a study of PD-1 blockade in classical Hodgkin lymphoma. Study-wide results and limits: Reports described newly diagnosed patients as having lower baseline TCR diversity than healthy donors.

The protocol was immunoSEQ multiplex PCR, while the TCRdb copy is restricted to in-frame clones and leaves out a portion. The data hold tens of thousands of clones, with more than 70% observed a single time. Time point defined: cycle 4 day 1 (C4D1), after five to seven weeks of nivolumab. In every patient, relapse followed autologous stem cell transplantation, while exposure to brentuximab vedotin differed. Remarks on this clone: Its antigen is unidentified.

Per the germline V gene, CDR1 is LGHNA and CDR2 is YNFKEQ. The CDR3 runs to 16 residues. V shed 5 bases, J shed 0 bases, and the junction held 7 bases outside the gene matches. The receptor's source is a human donor with classical Hodgkin lymphoma. The material sequenced was peripheral blood mononuclear cells (PBMCs), taken before the fourth cycle of nivolumab. The rearrangement uses TRBV4-2 and TRBJ2-5, with 9 positions matching TRBD2. CDR3 sequence: CASSLAAGGDQETQYF. CDR3 sequence (DNA): TGTGCCAGCAGCTTGGCTGCGGGGGGGGACCAAGAGACCCAGTACTTC.